This TCR beta chain was sequenced during a study of shared clonotypes between healthy human individuals. Study-wide points: In a handful of donors, around 5.5% of naive CD4 clonotypes appeared in common.

The naive CD8 fraction comprised CD45RO-negative cells positively selected for CCR7 and excluded terminally differentiated effector memory CD45RA+ cells. The protocol was immunoSEQ multiplex PCR, while the TCRdb copy is restricted to in-frame clones and leaves out a portion. The table includes just over 2,000,000 clones, approximately 94% detected once. This clone was recorded only once. What it binds is not known. The CDR3 sequence is 14 residues long. The ends were cut back, 3 bases at V and 0 bases at J, with 9 bases in the middle. Germline CDR1 SGDLS, CDR2 YYNGEE. The rearrangement links TRBV9 to TRBJ1-1; weak D call: TRBD1 (5 bases). The sample consisted of naive CD8+ T cells sorted from blood. The receptor's source is a man between 18 and 35 years old in good health. The CDR3 sequence: CASSGDPLNTEAFF. The CDR3 region has the DNA TGTGCCAGCAGCGGGGACCCATTGAACACTGAAGCTTTCTTT.